This T cell receptor (beta chain) stems from a study of control samples from healthy donors and cancer patients. Trimming cost V 6 bases and J 7 bases, with 15 bases left between them. Germline V gives CDR1 KGHSH, CDR2 LQKENI. This CDR3 is built from 14 residues. Sequencing was performed with immunoSEQ multiplex PCR; in TCRdb, only in-frame clones are kept and a portion is missing. The sample shows roughly 120,000 clones, roughly nine tenths of them seen only once. The chain has TRBV18 and TRBJ1-4; D possibly corresponds to TRBD1 (5 bases). Sequences were obtained from blood. This clonotype originated in a human donor in good health. The donor label of this sample is uncertain. In nucleotides, the CDR3 is TGTGCCAGCTCCCCCAGTTCGGGGGGTGAAAAACTGTTTTTT. Its translation is CASSPSSGGEKLFF.